A selection of T cell receptor beta chains follows, all from one sample in a study of T cells in lung cancer brain metastases. Some clones are missing from TCRdb's copy, which holds only in-frame ones; the method was immunoSEQ multiplex PCR. The profile shows roughly 5,000 clones, roughly nine tenths of them singletons. Sequencing was performed on tumor tissue from the primary lung tumor. The receptors were sampled from a man in his 70s with non-small cell lung cancer. Both conserved end residues are part of each CDR3. The order of the fields is V gene, clone size, J gene, D gene, CDR3 protein, CDR3 DNA. The D gene is left open where the match is weak. Clone sizes are given selectively: once, few, many, or a class where the clone is expanded.

v_call: TRBV30; clone_size: NA; j_call: TRBJ1-5; d_call: NA; cdr3_aa: CAWSVREGVINQPQHF; cdr3_nt: TGTGCCTGGAGTGTACGGGAAGGGGTGATTAATCAGCCCCAGCATTTT
v_call: TRBV7-6; clone_size: NA; j_call: TRBJ1-1; d_call: NA; cdr3_aa: CASSLSGTSNTEAFF; cdr3_nt: TGTGCCAGCAGCTTATCCGGGACATCGAACACTGAAGCTTTCTTT
v_call: TRBV5-4; clone_size: NA; j_call: TRBJ2-5; d_call: NA; cdr3_aa: CASSLSSSETQYF; cdr3_nt: TGTGCCAGCAGCTTGTCTAGCTCAGAGACCCAGTACTTC
v_call: TRBV18; clone_size: NA; j_call: TRBJ2-7; d_call: NA; cdr3_aa: CASSPTAATGAYEQYF; cdr3_nt: TGTGCCAGCTCACCAACTGCGGCGACGGGGGCCTACGAGCAGTACTTC
v_call: TRBV9; clone_size: NA; j_call: TRBJ1-2; d_call: NA; cdr3_aa: CASSVAERSNYGYTF; cdr3_nt: TGTGCCAGCAGCGTAGCGGAGAGATCAAACTATGGCTACACCTTC
v_call: TRBV6-5; clone_size: NA; j_call: TRBJ2-3; d_call: TRBD2; cdr3_aa: CASSRAGGGTDTQYF; cdr3_nt: TGTGCCAGCAGTCGGGCGGGAGGGGGCACAGATACGCAGTATTTT
v_call: TRBV19; clone_size: NA; j_call: TRBJ2-3; d_call: NA; cdr3_aa: CASSTWQRDTQYF; cdr3_nt: TGTGCCAGTAGTACGTGGCAGAGAGATACGCAGTATTTT
v_call: TRBV10-3; clone_size: NA; j_call: TRBJ1-5; d_call: NA; cdr3_aa: CAISEAGNQPQHF; cdr3_nt: TGTGCCATCAGTGAGGCGGGCAATCAGCCCCAGCATTTT
v_call: TRBV20-1; clone_size: NA; j_call: TRBJ2-1; d_call: NA; cdr3_aa: CSAQENEQFF; cdr3_nt: TGCAGTGCTCAGGAGAATGAGCAGTTCTTC
v_call: TRBV6-1; clone_size: few; j_call: TRBJ1-2; d_call: TRBD1; cdr3_aa: CASSDYWRGGENYGYTF; cdr3_nt: TGTGCCAGCAGTGATTACTGGAGAGGGGGCGAAAACTATGGCTACACCTTC
v_call: TRBV27; clone_size: NA; j_call: TRBJ1-2; d_call: NA; cdr3_aa: CASKSRDPGSYGYTF; cdr3_nt: TGTGCCAGCAAAAGCCGGGACCCGGGGTCCTATGGCTACACCTTC
v_call: TRBV29-1; clone_size: NA; j_call: TRBJ2-3; d_call: NA; cdr3_aa: CSVEIAAHTQYF; cdr3_nt: TGCAGCGTTGAAATAGCGGCCCATACGCAGTATTTT
v_call: TRBV27; clone_size: NA; j_call: TRBJ2-2; d_call: NA; cdr3_aa: CASSLEPTNTGELFF; cdr3_nt: TGTGCCAGCAGTTTAGAGCCGACGAACACCGGGGAGCTGTTTTTT
v_call: TRBV18; clone_size: NA; j_call: TRBJ2-5; d_call: NA; cdr3_aa: CASSPRGETQYF; cdr3_nt: TGTGCCAGCTCACCCAGGGGAGAGACCCAGTACTTC
v_call: TRBV18; clone_size: NA; j_call: TRBJ1-4; d_call: NA; cdr3_aa: CASSRNRLATNEKLFF; cdr3_nt: TGTGCCAGCTCACGGAACAGGCTCGCAACTAATGAAAAACTGTTTTTT
v_call: TRBV5-6; clone_size: NA; j_call: TRBJ1-2; d_call: NA; cdr3_aa: CASSPQRSYGYTF; cdr3_nt: TGTGCCAGCAGCCCCCAGAGGTCCTATGGCTACACCTTC
v_call: TRBV6-6; clone_size: NA; j_call: TRBJ2-2; d_call: NA; cdr3_aa: CASSYSLSRATGELFF; cdr3_nt: TGTGCCAGCAGTTACTCGCTTAGCCGGGCAACCGGGGAGCTGTTTTTT
v_call: TRBV12-5; clone_size: NA; j_call: TRBJ2-3; d_call: NA; cdr3_aa: CASGPDGRVVDTQYF; cdr3_nt: TGTGCTAGTGGACCGGACGGGAGAGTCGTAGATACGCAGTATTTT
v_call: TRBV10-1; clone_size: once; j_call: TRBJ1-2; d_call: NA; cdr3_aa: CASSDGLSFFGGYTF; cdr3_nt: TGCGCCAGCAGTGATGGGTTATCCTTTTTTGGAGGCTACACCTTC
v_call: TRBV19; clone_size: NA; j_call: TRBJ1-1; d_call: NA; cdr3_aa: CASKAYWNTEAFF; cdr3_nt: TGTGCCAGTAAAGCGTATTGGAACACTGAAGCTTTCTTT
v_call: TRBV11-3; clone_size: NA; j_call: TRBJ1-6; d_call: NA; cdr3_aa: CASSGIRGGRIDSPLHF; cdr3_nt: TGTGCCAGCAGCGGAATTAGGGGGGGCCGAATTGATTCACCCCTCCACTTT
v_call: TRBV4-2; clone_size: NA; j_call: TRBJ1-1; d_call: NA; cdr3_aa: CASSQDTGSRNTEAFF; cdr3_nt: TGTGCCAGCAGCCAAGATACTGGCAGCCGGAACACTGAAGCTTTCTTT
v_call: TRBV7-2; clone_size: NA; j_call: TRBJ1-3; d_call: NA; cdr3_aa: CASSLRLGEANTIYF; cdr3_nt: TGTGCCAGCAGCTTAAGGTTAGGGGAGGCAAACACCATATATTTT
v_call: TRBV5-1; clone_size: NA; j_call: TRBJ2-1; d_call: NA; cdr3_aa: CASSLTGGASYNEQFF; cdr3_nt: TGCGCCAGCAGCTTGACCGGGGGAGCCTCCTACAATGAGCAGTTCTTC
v_call: TRBV6-5; clone_size: NA; j_call: TRBJ2-3; d_call: NA; cdr3_aa: CASSYSWGDTQYF; cdr3_nt: TGTGCCAGCAGTTACTCGTGGGGAGATACGCAGTATTTT
v_call: TRBV29-1; clone_size: NA; j_call: TRBJ2-7; d_call: NA; cdr3_aa: CSVGRGMGQYF; cdr3_nt: TGCAGCGTCGGAAGGGGAATGGGGCAGTACTTC
v_call: TRBV13; clone_size: NA; j_call: TRBJ2-1; d_call: TRBD1; cdr3_aa: CASTGGSDEQFF; cdr3_nt: TGTGCCAGTACAGGGGGTAGCGATGAGCAGTTCTTC
v_call: TRBV19; clone_size: NA; j_call: TRBJ2-1; d_call: NA; cdr3_aa: CASSIVPGPYNEQFF; cdr3_nt: TGTGCCAGTAGTATAGTGCCGGGGCCCTACAATGAGCAGTTCTTC
v_call: TRBV2; clone_size: NA; j_call: TRBJ2-3; d_call: NA; cdr3_aa: CASIPIADTQYF; cdr3_nt: TGTGCCAGCATACCCATCGCAGATACGCAGTATTTT
v_call: TRBV18; clone_size: NA; j_call: TRBJ2-2; d_call: NA; cdr3_aa: CASSPRGGGELFF; cdr3_nt: TGTGCCAGCTCACCACGAGGCGGCGGGGAGCTGTTTTTT